The next 20 T cell receptor beta chains were all read from a single sample in a study of identical twins. MiXCR was run by TCRdb on the 5' RACE reads, yielding one entry per CDR3 protein. The sample holds approximately 550,000 distinct CDR3 sequences; 20% to 25% are singletons and the top ten take approximately 0.5%. These data also featured in a second study, about yellow fever vaccine responses in identical twins.

Material: CD4+ T cells sorted from blood. These receptors all come from a woman between 18 and 29 years old in good health.

The table lists this clonotype with a few counts. This chain joins TRBV5-1 and TRBJ1-2; 11 nucleotides match TRBD1. Germline lookup yields CDR1 SGHRS and CDR2 YFSETQ. The CDR3 spans 14 residues. Trimming removed 3 bases from V and 8 bases from J; junction bases left unmatched: 6. The chain's CDR3 is CASSSDRGLNGYTF. Here the CDR3 DNA reads TGCGCCAGCAGCTCGGACAGGGGGCTAAACGGCTACACCTTC. Filled out from reference TRBV5-1 and TRBJ1-2, the complete variable domain reads KAGVTQTPRYLIKTRGQQVTLSCSPISGHRSVSWYQQTPGQGLQFLFEYFSETQRNKGNFPGRFSGRQFSNSRSEMNVSTLELGDSALYLCASSSDRGLNGYTFGSGTRLTVV.

The J gene is TRBJ2-1, the V gene TRBV5-1; tentative D call: TRBD2 (5 bases). CDR1 is SGHRS and CDR2 is YFSETQ in the germline V gene. CDR3 length: 15 residues. V shed 3 bases and J shed 3 bases, with 13 bases lying between them. Here the CDR3 reads CASSSGLEYYNEQFF. The CDR3 bases are TGCGCCAGCAGCTCAGGACTTGAATACTACAATGAGCAGTTCTTC. Full variable domain (rest looked up from reference TRBV5-1 and TRBJ2-1): KAGVTQTPRYLIKTRGQQVTLSCSPISGHRSVSWYQQTPGQGLQFLFEYFSETQRNKGNFPGRFSGRQFSNSRSEMNVSTLELGDSALYLCASSSGLEYYNEQFFGPGTRLTVL.

The chain couples TRBV20-1 to TRBJ2-1, with D maybe TRBD2 (7 bases). This CDR3 spans 12 amino acids. Trimming cost V 4 bases and J 6 bases, with 10 bases left between them. From germline, CDR1 is DFQATT and CDR2 SNEGSKA (reference sequence). The CDR3 sequence: CSAKGGPNEQFF. The CDR3 DNA reads TGCAGTGCTAAGGGGGGGCCCAATGAGCAGTTCTTC.

This clonotype was detected only a few times. The chain employs TRBV12-3 or TRBV12-4 and TRBJ2-1; 12 bases map to TRBD2. V lost 4 bases to trimming and J lost 4 bases; unmatched junction nucleotides: 5. The CDR3 totals 16 residues. For the CDR3, the DNA is TGTGCCAGCAGTTCCTCTAGCGGGAGGGGTTACAATGAGCAGTTCTTC. It codes for CASSSSSGRGYNEQFF.

The rearrangement links TRBV11-2 to TRBJ2-3, with 10 bases aligning to TRBD2. J gave up 5 bases and V 1 base, and 12 bases lay outside the gene matches. The CDR3 consists of 18 residues. CDR1 and CDR2 (germline): SGHAT, FQNNGV. CDR3 in amino acids: CASSLGASGSGAVDTQYF. The CDR3, as DNA: TGTGCCAGCAGCTTAGGAGCTAGCGGGAGTGGGGCCGTAGATACGCAGTATTTT.

This sequence joins TRBV5-1 and TRBJ2-7; the match to TRBD2 covers 8 bases. Per the germline V gene, CDR1 is SGHRS and CDR2 is YFSETQ. Trimming at V came to 4 bases and at J to 0 bases, leaving 9 bases not matched to a gene. This CDR3 has 16 amino acids. The CDR3 DNA follows: TGCGCCAGCAGCCTATCCGGGACTAGAGTCTCCTACGAGCAGTACTTC. Amino acids: CASSLSGTRVSYEQYF.

The genes are TRBV12-3 or TRBV12-4 and TRBJ1-2, with D possibly matching TRBD1 (5 bases). V was clipped by 4 bases and J by 4 bases, with 7 bases between them. The CDR3 is made up of 12 amino acids. The CDR3 DNA sequence: TGTGCCAGCAGTTCACAGGTCTATGGCTACACCTTC. Translation gives CASSSQVYGYTF.

The CDR3 here is CASSPGTGTNEQFF. As DNA, the CDR3 is TGCGCCAGCAGCCCCGGGACAGGGACCAATGAGCAGTTCTTC. This rearrangement joins TRBV5-1 to TRBJ2-1; 9 bases fit TRBD1. Trimming at V came to 4 bases and at J to 6 bases, leaving 5 bases not matched to a gene. The length of the CDR3 is 14 residues. CDR1 and CDR2 (germline): SGHRS, YFSETQ.

This clonotype came up a few times. The rearrangement uses TRBV5-6 and TRBJ2-1; the D gene is possibly TRBD2 (6 bases). The V and J ends lost 2 bases and 9 bases respectively, with 18 bases between them. Germline V gives CDR1 SGHDT, CDR2 YYEEEE. The CDR3 consists of 15 residues. The CDR3 here is CASSFSSGEEGEQFF. CDR3 DNA: TGTGCCAGCAGCTTTAGTTCGGGAGAGGAAGGTGAGCAGTTCTTC.

V gene TRBV5-1 combines with J gene TRBJ2-7; TRBD1 is a possible D gene (5 bases). Germline V gives CDR1 SGHRS, CDR2 YFSETQ. The CDR3 has 14 amino acids. Between the trimmed V and J ends, which lost 0 bases and 4 bases, there was a span of 11 bases. CDR3 bases: TGCGCCAGCAGCTTGGGGGGCAGTCAATACGAGCAGTACGTC. Translated, it gives CASSLGGSQYEQYV.

The chain has TRBV29-1 and TRBJ2-3, with 7 positions matching TRBD2. CDR1 is SQVTM, CDR2 ANQGSEA, per germline. This CDR3 is 13 amino acids long. The CDR3 region has the DNA TGCAGAACCGAAGCGGGAAAAACAGATACGCAGTATTTT. Protein product: CRTEAGKTDTQYF.

V is TRBV27 and J is TRBJ2-7; 13 nucleotides line up with TRBD2. Germline CDR1 and CDR2: MNHEY and SMNVEV (reference sequence). The CDR3 contains 16 residues. The V segment lost 6 bases and the J segment 3 bases; nucleotides outside the gene matches: 8. CDR3 nucleotide sequence: TGTGCCAGCAGAACACTCGGGACTAGCGGGGACTACGAGCAGTACTTC. It yields the protein CASRTLGTSGDYEQYF.

This clonotype has just a few counts. CDR3 DNA sequence: TGCAGTGCTCCTGGGAAAAACTATGGCTACACCTTC. Its translation: CSAPGKNYGYTF. J is TRBJ1-2 and V is TRBV20-1; unclear D gene. V lost 5 bases, J lost 2 bases, and 9 bases lay in between. This CDR3 region has 12 residues. Germline CDR1 is DFQATT and CDR2 is SNEGSKA (reference sequence).

This clonotype turned up a few times. The genes are TRBV20-1 and TRBJ2-5; unclear D gene. Deletions cut 0 bases from V and 1 base from J, with 9 bases between. From germline, CDR1 is DFQATT and CDR2 SNEGSKA (reference sequence). The CDR3 has 14 amino acids. CDR3 sequence: CSAREVTVQETQYF. Here the CDR3 DNA reads TGCAGTGCTAGAGAGGTGACTGTCCAAGAGACCCAGTACTTC.

This clonotype was detected a few times. V and J are TRBV12-3 or TRBV12-4 and TRBJ2-7; D perhaps matches TRBD2 (5 bases). The CDR3 is 13 residues long. Trimming pared 6 bases from V and 6 bases from J, leaving 15 bases between. CDR3 DNA: TGTGCCAGCAGCCCCACGAGGGTCGGCGAGCAGTACTTC. Translation: CASSPTRVGEQYF.

This clonotype has only a few counts. The chain recombines TRBV20-1 with TRBJ2-7; 7 bases align to TRBD2. Germline V gene data show CDR1 as DFQATT and CDR2 as SNEGSKA (reference sequence). CDR3 length equals 13 residues. Losses at the gene ends were 2 bases for V and 3 bases for J; bases not matched to a gene: 4. CDR3 nucleotide sequence: TGCAGTGCTAGACGGGGGGAGGGCTACGAGCAGTACTTC. Translated: CSARRGEGYEQYF.

There are a few counts of this clonotype. V usage is TRBV7-2 and J usage is TRBJ2-1; D possibly corresponds to TRBD1 (5 bases). CDR1 and CDR2 (germline): SGHTA, FQGNSA. CDR3 size: 16 residues. V lost 5 bases and J lost 7, with 21 bases in between. The CDR3 reads CASSKGQVVNQNEQFF. The CDR3 DNA is TGTGCCAGCAGCAAGGGGCAAGTCGTTAATCAGAATGAGCAGTTCTTC.

This clonotype was recorded a few times. CDR3 in DNA: TGTGCCACCAGCCCCCGGGGAGCTCAGCCCCAGCATTTT. As protein: CATSPRGAQPQHF. The chain uses TRBV15 and TRBJ1-5; D unclear. Looked up from germline, CDR1 is LNHNV and CDR2 is YYDKDF (reference sequence). This CDR3 contains 13 residues. V lost 5 bases and J lost 6, with 11 bases in between.

J is TRBJ1-1 and V is TRBV6-5; the D is unclear. V lost 2 bases to trimming and J lost 1 base, with 11 bases between them. The germline V gene has CDR1 MNHEY and CDR2 SVGAGI. The CDR3 length is 15 residues. The DNA for the CDR3 is TGTGCCAGCAGTTACGGGAGTGGACCGAACACTGAAGCTTTCTTT. The encoded protein is CASSYGSGPNTEAFF.

This clonotype turned up a few times. The genes are TRBV4-1 and TRBJ2-6, with D possibly TRBD2 on 5 matching bases. Germline CDR1 MGHRA, CDR2 YSYEKL. The germline V and J ends were trimmed by 3 bases and 4 bases, with 10 bases remaining between them. The CDR3 length is 15 residues. The CDR3 loop reads CASSHTGVGANVLTF. CDR3 bases: TGCGCCAGCAGCCATACCGGGGTCGGGGCCAACGTCCTGACTTTC.